The 10 T cell receptor beta chains given below trace back to one sample, sequenced in a study of cytomegalovirus exposure and HLA in healthy donors. It was with 60 Vbeta and 13 Jbeta primers that the PCR ran. Produced via immunoSEQ multiplex PCR; TCRdb's table is partial and in-frame only. The table lists around 200,000 clones, 80% of them singletons, with roughly 0.7% in the top ten. Source material: PBMCs. The origin of the receptors is a boy aged 5-17 years in good health and CMV-seronegative.

The V and J genes are TRBV19 and TRBJ2-7; D uncertain. Trimming cost V 5 bases and J 0 bases, with 14 bases left between them. The length of the CDR3 is 15 residues. Looked up from germline, CDR1 is LNHDA and CDR2 is SQIVND (reference sequence). The CDR3 DNA reads TGTGCCAGTAGTTACGACTCGGAGAGCTCCTACGAGCAGTACTTC. Translated, it gives CASSYDSESSYEQYF.

The rearrangement links TRBV5-6 to TRBJ1-2; D not resolved. The CDR3 sequence is 15 residues long. V lost 0 bases and J lost 5, with 14 bases in between. Germline CDR1 is SGHDT and CDR2 is YYEEEE. CDR3 DNA sequence: TGTGCCAGCAGCTTGGGCGTCTCCCCGGGGTATGGCTACACCTTC. Translated: CASSLGVSPGYGYTF.

CDR3 residues: CASSQSLASSYEQYF. The CDR3 DNA sequence: TGTGCCAGCTCACAGTCCCTAGCGAGCTCCTACGAGCAGTACTTC. The genes are TRBV18 and TRBJ2-7; TRBD2 might be the D (6 bases). Germline CDR1 reads KGHSH; CDR2 reads LQKENI. CDR3 size: 15 residues. Deletions cut 4 bases from V and 0 bases from J, with 13 bases between.

The chain is built from TRBV25-1 and TRBJ1-4; D not resolved. V dropped 5 bases and J dropped 0 bases, with 10 bases sitting between them. The CDR3 covers 15 residues. Per germline, CDR1 MGHDK and CDR2 SYGVNS. This CDR3 is CASSPYTATNEKLFF. CDR3 bases: TGTGCCAGCAGTCCCTATACTGCAACTAATGAAAAACTGTTTTTT.

CDR3 in DNA: TGTGCCAGCAGCTTAGCGGGAGTGAGGGAGCTGTTTTTT. Translated: CASSLAGVRELFF. The V gene is TRBV7-9, the J gene TRBJ2-2, with a weak D call TRBD2 (5 bases). Trimming left V 0 bases short and J 9 bases short, with 8 bases between. The CDR3 loop spans 13 amino acids. Germline V gene data show CDR1 as SEHNR and CDR2 as FQNEAQ (reference sequence). Combining the CDR3 with reference TRBV7-9 and TRBJ2-2 gives the whole variable domain DTGVSQNPRHKITKRGQNVTFRCDPISEHNRLYWYRQTLGQGPEFLTYFQNEAQLEKSRLLSDRFSAERPKGSFSTLEIQRTEQGDSAMYLCASSLAGVRELFFGEGSRLTVL.

The rearrangement links TRBV9 to TRBJ1-2; D may be TRBD1 (6 bases). This CDR3 region has 15 residues. V was clipped by 0 bases and J by 4 bases, with 13 bases between them. The germline V gene encodes CDR1 SGDLS and CDR2 YYNGEE. CDR3 protein: CASSVGPQGFYGYTF. In DNA, the CDR3 is TGTGCCAGCAGCGTAGGACCACAGGGATTCTATGGCTACACCTTC.

J is TRBJ2-2 and V is TRBV5-1, with D perhaps TRBD1 (5 bases). CDR3 length: 15 residues. The germline V gene has CDR1 SGHRS and CDR2 YFSETQ. Trimming left V 1 base short and J 0 bases short, with 7 bases between. CDR3 sequence reads: CASSLRQTNTGELFF. CDR3 in DNA: TGCGCCAGCAGCTTGCGACAGACGAACACCGGGGAGCTGTTTTTT.

This rearrangement joins TRBV4-2 to TRBJ2-7; 12 nucleotides agree with TRBD2. The V segment lost 1 base and the J segment 0 bases; nucleotides outside the gene matches: 1. The CDR3 is made up of 16 amino acids. The germline gives CDR1 LGHNA, CDR2 YNFKEQ. The DNA for the CDR3 is TGTGCCAGCAGCCAAGGGACTAGCGGGGACTCCTACGAGCAGTACTTC. It codes for CASSQGTSGDSYEQYF.

The V and J genes are TRBV13 and TRBJ1-1, with TRBD1 as a possible D gene (6 bases). CDR3 size: 14 residues. Germline lookup yields CDR1 PRHDT and CDR2 FYEKMQ (reference sequence). Trimming cost V 4 bases and J 1 base, with 10 bases left between them. The CDR3 is CASSSTGPNTEAFF. The CDR3 DNA reads as TGTGCCAGCAGCTCGACAGGACCGAACACTGAAGCTTTCTTT.

This rearrangement joins TRBV19 to TRBJ1-2, with D maybe TRBD1 (5 bases). This CDR3 region has 15 residues. The V gene lost 7 bases and the J gene lost 3 bases, with 18 bases spanning the gap. Germline CDR1 and CDR2: LNHDA and SQIVND (reference sequence). The CDR3 sequence is CASNPMAGMDYGYTF. The CDR3 nucleotides read TGTGCCAGTAACCCGATGGCAGGGATGGACTATGGCTACACCTTC. Full variable domain (missing parts from reference TRBV19 and TRBJ1-2): DGGITQSPKYLFRKEGQNVTLSCEQNLNHDAMYWYRQDPGQGLRLIYYSQIVNDFQKGDIAEGYSVSREKKESFPLTVTSAQKNPTAFYLCASNPMAGMDYGYTFGSGTRLTVV.